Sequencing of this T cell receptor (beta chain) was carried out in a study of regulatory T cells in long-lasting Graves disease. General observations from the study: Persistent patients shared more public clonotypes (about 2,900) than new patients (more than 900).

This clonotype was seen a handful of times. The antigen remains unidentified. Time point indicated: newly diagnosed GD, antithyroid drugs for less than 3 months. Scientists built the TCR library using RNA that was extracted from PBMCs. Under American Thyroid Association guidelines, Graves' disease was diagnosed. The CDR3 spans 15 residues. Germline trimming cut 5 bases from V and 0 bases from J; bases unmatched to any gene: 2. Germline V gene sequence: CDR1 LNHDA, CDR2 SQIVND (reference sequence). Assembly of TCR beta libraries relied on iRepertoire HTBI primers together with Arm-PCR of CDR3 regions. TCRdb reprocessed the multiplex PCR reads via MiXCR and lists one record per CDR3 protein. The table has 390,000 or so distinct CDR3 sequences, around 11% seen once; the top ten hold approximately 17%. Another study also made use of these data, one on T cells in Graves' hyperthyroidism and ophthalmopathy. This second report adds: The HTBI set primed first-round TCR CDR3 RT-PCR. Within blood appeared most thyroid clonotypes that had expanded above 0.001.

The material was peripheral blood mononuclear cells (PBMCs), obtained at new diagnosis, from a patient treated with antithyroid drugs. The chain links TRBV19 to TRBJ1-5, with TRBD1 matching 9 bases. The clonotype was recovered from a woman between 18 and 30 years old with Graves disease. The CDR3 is CASSVGQGSNQPQHF. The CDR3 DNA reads TGTGCCAGTAGTGTGGGACAGGGTAGCAATCAGCCCCAGCATTTT.